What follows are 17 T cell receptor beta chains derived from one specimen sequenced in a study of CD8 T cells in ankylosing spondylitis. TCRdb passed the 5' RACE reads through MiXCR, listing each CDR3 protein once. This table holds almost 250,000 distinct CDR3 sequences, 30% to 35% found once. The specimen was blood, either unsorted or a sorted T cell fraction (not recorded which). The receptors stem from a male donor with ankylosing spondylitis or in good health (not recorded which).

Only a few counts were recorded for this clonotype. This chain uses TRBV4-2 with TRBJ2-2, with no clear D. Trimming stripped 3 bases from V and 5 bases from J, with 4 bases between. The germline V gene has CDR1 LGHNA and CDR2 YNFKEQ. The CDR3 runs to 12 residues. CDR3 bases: TGTGCCAGCAGCCACCCAACCGGGGAGCTGTTTTTT. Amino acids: CASSHPTGELFF.

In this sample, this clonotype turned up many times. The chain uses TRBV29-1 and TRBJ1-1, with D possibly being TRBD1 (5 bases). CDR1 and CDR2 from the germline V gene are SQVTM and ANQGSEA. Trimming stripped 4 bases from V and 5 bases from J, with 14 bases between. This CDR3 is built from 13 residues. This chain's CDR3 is CSVGGGWGTEAFF. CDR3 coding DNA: TGCAGCGTTGGTGGGGGATGGGGGACTGAAGCTTTCTTT.

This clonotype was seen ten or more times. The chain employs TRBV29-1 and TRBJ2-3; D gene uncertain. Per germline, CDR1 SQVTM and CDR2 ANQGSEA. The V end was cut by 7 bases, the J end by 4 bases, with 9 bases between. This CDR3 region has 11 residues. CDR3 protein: CSGKASDTQYF. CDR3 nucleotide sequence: TGCAGCGGTAAAGCCTCAGATACGCAGTATTTT.

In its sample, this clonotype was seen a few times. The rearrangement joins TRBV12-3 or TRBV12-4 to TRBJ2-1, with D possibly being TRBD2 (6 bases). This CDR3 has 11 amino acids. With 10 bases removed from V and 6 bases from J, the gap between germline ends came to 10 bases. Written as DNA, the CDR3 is TGTGCCACCTCGGAGGGCAATGAGCAGTTCTTC. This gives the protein CATSEGNEQFF.

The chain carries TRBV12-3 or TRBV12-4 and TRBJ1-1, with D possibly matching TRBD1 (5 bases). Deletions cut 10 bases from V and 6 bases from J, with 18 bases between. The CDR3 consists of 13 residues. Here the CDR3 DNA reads TGTGCCACCTCTTTTGGGGGTTCGGCTGAAGCTTTCTTT. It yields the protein CATSFGGSAEAFF.

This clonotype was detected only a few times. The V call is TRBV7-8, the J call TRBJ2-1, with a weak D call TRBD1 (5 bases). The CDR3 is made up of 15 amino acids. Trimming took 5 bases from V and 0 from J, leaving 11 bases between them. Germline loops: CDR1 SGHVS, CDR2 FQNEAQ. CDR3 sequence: CASSLGRVSYNEQFF. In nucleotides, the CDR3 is TGTGCCAGCAGCCTGGGCAGGGTCTCCTACAATGAGCAGTTCTTC.

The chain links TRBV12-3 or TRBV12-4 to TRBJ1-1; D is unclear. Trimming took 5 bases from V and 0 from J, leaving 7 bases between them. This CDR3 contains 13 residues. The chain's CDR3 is CASSPRLNTEAFF. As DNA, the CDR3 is TGTGCCAGCAGTCCCAGATTGAACACTGAAGCTTTCTTT.

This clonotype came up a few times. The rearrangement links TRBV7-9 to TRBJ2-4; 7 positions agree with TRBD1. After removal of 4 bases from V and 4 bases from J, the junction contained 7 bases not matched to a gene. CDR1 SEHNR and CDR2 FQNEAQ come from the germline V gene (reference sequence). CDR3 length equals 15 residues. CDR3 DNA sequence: TGTGCCAGCAGCTCATATCGGGACAGTAAAAACATTCAGTACTTC. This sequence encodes CASSSYRDSKNIQYF.

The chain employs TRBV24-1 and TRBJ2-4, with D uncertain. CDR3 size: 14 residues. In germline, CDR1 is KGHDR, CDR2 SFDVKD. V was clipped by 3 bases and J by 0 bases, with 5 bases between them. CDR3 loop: CATSDAVAKNIQYF. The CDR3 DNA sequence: TGTGCCACCAGTGATGCAGTAGCCAAAAACATTCAGTACTTC.

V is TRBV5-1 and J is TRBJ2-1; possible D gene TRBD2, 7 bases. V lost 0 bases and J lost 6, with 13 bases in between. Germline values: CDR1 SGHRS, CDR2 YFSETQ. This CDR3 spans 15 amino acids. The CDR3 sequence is CASSLEGGKGNEQFF. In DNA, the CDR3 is TGCGCCAGCAGCTTGGAGGGGGGGAAAGGCAATGAGCAGTTCTTC.

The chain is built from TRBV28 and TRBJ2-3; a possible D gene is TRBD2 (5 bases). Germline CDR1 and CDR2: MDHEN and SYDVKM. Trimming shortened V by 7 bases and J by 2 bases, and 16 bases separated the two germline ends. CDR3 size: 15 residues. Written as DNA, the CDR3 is TGTGCCAGCACCACGGGGTTCTCTTCCACAGATACGCAGTATTTT. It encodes CASTTGFSSTDTQYF.

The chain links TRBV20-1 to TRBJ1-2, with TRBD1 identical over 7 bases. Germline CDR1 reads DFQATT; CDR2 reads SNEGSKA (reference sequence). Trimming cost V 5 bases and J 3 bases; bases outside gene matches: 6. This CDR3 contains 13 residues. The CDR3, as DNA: TGCAGTGCTCGGGACAGCGGATACTATGGCTACACCTTC. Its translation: CSARDSGYYGYTF.

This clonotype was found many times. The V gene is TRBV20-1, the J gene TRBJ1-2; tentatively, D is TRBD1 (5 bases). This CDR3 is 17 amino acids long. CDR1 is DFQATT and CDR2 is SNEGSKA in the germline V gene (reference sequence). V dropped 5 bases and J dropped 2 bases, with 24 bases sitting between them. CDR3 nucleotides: TGCAGTGCTCAGAGAAGCACAGGAACATCCTTGAACTATGGCTACACCTTC. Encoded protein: CSAQRSTGTSLNYGYTF.

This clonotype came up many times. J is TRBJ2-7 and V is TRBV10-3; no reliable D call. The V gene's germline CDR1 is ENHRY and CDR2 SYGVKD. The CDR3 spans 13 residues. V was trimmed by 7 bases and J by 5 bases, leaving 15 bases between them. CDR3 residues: CAIIGFVFDEQYF. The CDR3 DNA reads TGTGCCATCATCGGGTTTGTGTTTGACGAGCAGTACTTC.

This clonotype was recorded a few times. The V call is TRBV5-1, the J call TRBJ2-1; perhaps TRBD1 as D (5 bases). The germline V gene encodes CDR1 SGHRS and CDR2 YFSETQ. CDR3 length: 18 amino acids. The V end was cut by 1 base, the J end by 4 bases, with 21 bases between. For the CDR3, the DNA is TGCGCCAGCAGCTTGCCACAACAGGTACACCTGGGTTACAATGAGCAGTTCTTC. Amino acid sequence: CASSLPQQVHLGYNEQFF.

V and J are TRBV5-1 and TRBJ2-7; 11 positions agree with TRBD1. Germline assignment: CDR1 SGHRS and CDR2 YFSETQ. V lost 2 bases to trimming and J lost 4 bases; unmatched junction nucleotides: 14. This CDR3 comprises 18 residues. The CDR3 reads CASSLDINVGQGAYEQYF. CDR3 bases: TGCGCCAGCAGCTTAGACATAAACGTCGGACAGGGGGCGTACGAGCAGTACTTC.

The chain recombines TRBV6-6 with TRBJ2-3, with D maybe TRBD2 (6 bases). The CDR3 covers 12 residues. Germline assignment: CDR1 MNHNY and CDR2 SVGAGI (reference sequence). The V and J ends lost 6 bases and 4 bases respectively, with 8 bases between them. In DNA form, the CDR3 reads TGTGCCAGCAGGGGGGGTCCAGATACGCAGTATTTT. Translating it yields CASRGGPDTQYF.